This T cell receptor beta chain was captured by sequencing in a study of shared clonotypes between healthy human individuals. The table came from immunoSEQ multiplex PCR; TCRdb's copy has only in-frame clones and leaves some out. The sample holds a few hundred thousand clones, 95% to 96% seen once. CDR1 SGHVS and CDR2 FQNEAQ come from the germline V gene. The CDR3 totals 14 residues. Trimming left V 1 base short and J 1 base short, with 7 bases between. The naive CD8 fraction comprised CD45RO-negative cells positively selected for CCR7 and excluded terminally differentiated effector memory CD45RA+ cells.

The sequencing input was naive CD8+ T cells sorted from blood. The rearrangement joins TRBV7-8 to TRBJ1-1; weak D call: TRBD1 (5 bases). This clonotype was obtained from a woman aged 30 to 39 in good health. The CDR3: CASSLDRTNTEAFF. The CDR3, as DNA: TGTGCCAGCAGCTTAGACAGGACGAACACTGAAGCTTTCTTT.